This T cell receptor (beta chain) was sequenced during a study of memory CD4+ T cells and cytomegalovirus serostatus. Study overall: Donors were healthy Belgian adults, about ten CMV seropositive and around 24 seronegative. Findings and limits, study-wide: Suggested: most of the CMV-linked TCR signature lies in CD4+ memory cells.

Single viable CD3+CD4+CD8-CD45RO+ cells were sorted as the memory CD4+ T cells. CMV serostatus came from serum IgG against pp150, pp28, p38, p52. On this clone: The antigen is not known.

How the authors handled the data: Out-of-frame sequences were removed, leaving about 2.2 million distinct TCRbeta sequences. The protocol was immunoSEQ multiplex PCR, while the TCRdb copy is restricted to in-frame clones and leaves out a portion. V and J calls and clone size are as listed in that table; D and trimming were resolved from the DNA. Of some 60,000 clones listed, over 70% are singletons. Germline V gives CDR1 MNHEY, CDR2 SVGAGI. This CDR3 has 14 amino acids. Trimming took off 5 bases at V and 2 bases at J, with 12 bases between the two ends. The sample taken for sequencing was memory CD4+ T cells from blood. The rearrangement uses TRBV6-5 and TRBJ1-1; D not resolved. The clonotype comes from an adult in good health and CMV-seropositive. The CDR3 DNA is TGTGCCAGCAGTAAGAGACCGGCAAACACTGAAGCTTTCTTT. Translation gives CASSKRPANTEAFF.